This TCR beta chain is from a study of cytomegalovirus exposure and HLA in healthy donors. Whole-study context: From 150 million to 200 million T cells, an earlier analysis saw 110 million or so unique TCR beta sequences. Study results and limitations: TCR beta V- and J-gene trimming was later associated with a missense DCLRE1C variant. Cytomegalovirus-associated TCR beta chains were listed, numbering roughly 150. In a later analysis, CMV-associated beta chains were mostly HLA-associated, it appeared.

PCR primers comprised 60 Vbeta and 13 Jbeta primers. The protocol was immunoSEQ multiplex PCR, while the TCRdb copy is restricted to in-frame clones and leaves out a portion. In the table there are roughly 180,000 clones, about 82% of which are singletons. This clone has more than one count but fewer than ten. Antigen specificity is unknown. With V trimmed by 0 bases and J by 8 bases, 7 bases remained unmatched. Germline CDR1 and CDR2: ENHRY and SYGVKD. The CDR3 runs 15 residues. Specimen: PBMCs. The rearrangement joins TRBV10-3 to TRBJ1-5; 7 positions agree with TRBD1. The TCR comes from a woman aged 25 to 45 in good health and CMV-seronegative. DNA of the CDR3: TGTGCCATCAGTGAGTCAGCAGGGGGAGGTGAGCCCCAGCATTTT. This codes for CAISESAGGGEPQHF.